The 9 T cell receptor beta chains listed next were all sequenced from one sample in a study of blood T cell repertoires in COVID-19. Only in-frame clones appear in the TCRdb table, and some are missing; sequencing was by immunoSEQ multiplex PCR. Among roughly 150,000 clones listed, approximately 88% were seen once. The sequencing input was peripheral blood. The receptors were gathered from a human donor in a cohort sampled during active COVID-19.

V is TRBV28 and J is TRBJ2-7, with 11 nucleotides matching TRBD2. Losses at the gene ends were 5 bases for V and 4 bases for J; bases not matched to a gene: 10. Germline assignment: CDR1 MDHEN and CDR2 SYDVKM. The CDR3 has 16 residues. CDR3 in amino acids: CASSSYSGRAGYEQYF. The CDR3 DNA reads TGTGCCAGCAGTAGCTATAGCGGGAGGGCTGGTTACGAGCAGTACTTC.

J is TRBJ1-5 and V is TRBV24-1; 10 bases map to TRBD1. Germline CDR1 is KGHDR and CDR2 is SFDVKD. After removal of 5 bases from V and 0 bases from J, the junction contained 12 bases not matched to a gene. The CDR3 is 19 amino acids. CDR3 region: CATSGSSGQGLYSNQPQHF. CDR3 DNA sequence: TGTGCCACCAGTGGTTCTTCGGGACAGGGGCTCTATAGCAATCAGCCCCAGCATTTT.

The rearrangement joins TRBV7-8 to TRBJ2-1, with 8 bases that match TRBD1. Germline V CDR1 and CDR2: SGHVS, FQNEAQ. After removal of 2 bases from V and 5 bases from J, the junction contained 8 bases not matched to a gene. The CDR3 sequence is 16 residues long. The CDR3 spells CASSLSAGQAHNEQFF. The CDR3 DNA sequence: TGTGCCAGCAGCTTAAGCGCGGGACAGGCCCACAATGAGCAGTTCTTC.

The chain uses TRBV19 and TRBJ1-1, with TRBD1 matching over 7 bases. Per germline, CDR1 LNHDA and CDR2 SQIVND (reference sequence). The CDR3 is 14 amino acids. V was pared by 5 bases and J by 0 bases, with 3 bases of the junction left unmatched. The CDR3 sequence: CASSYRGMNTEAFF. In DNA form, the CDR3 reads TGTGCCAGTAGTTACAGGGGCATGAACACTGAAGCTTTCTTT. Based on the CDR3 plus reference TRBV19 and TRBJ1-1, the full variable domain is DGGITQSPKYLFRKEGQNVTLSCEQNLNHDAMYWYRQDPGQGLRLIYYSQIVNDFQKGDIAEGYSVSREKKESFPLTVTSAQKNPTAFYLCASSYRGMNTEAFFGQGTRLTVV.

V gene TRBV10-3 combines with J gene TRBJ1-3; weak D call: TRBD1 (5 bases). The CDR3 covers 15 residues. Germline-derived CDR1 and CDR2 are ENHRY and SYGVKD. The V gene lost 8 bases and the J gene lost 0 bases, with 14 bases spanning the gap. In DNA, the CDR3 is TGTGCCATCGGGGCAGCAACAGCCTCTGGAAACACCATATATTTT. Translating gives CAIGAATASGNTIYF.

This clone was seen once. The chain is built from TRBV19 and TRBJ2-7; D unresolved. Germline CDR1 reads LNHDA; CDR2 reads SQIVND (reference sequence). The CDR3 is 13 residues long. Trimming cost V 2 bases and J 3 bases, with 8 bases left between them. The CDR3, as DNA: TGTGCCAGTAGTATACTGGGCCACTACGAGCAGTACTTC. Its protein is CASSILGHYEQYF. The entire variable domain, with the rest obtained from reference TRBV19 and TRBJ2-7, is as follows: DGGITQSPKYLFRKEGQNVTLSCEQNLNHDAMYWYRQDPGQGLRLIYYSQIVNDFQKGDIAEGYSVSREKKESFPLTVTSAQKNPTAFYLCASSILGHYEQYFGPGTRLTVT.

V is TRBV7-8 and J is TRBJ2-7; D is undetermined. Trimming pared 0 bases from V and 4 bases from J, leaving 13 bases between. Germline values: CDR1 SGHVS, CDR2 FQNEAQ. The CDR3 spans 15 residues. DNA for the CDR3: TGTGCCAGCAGCTTAGCGCGGCAGCAGACGTACGAGCAGTACTTC. This sequence encodes CASSLARQQTYEQYF.

The rearrangement uses TRBV29-1 and TRBJ2-7; 11 bases agree with TRBD1. The J segment lost 3 bases and the V segment lost 1 base, leaving 8 bases of the junction unmatched. Germline CDR1 and CDR2: SQVTM and ANQGSEA. The CDR3 totals 16 residues. In DNA form, the CDR3 reads TGCAGCGTTGAAGGAGAGCCGGGACAGGGGGTCTACGAGCAGTACTTC. Translation gives CSVEGEPGQGVYEQYF.

The gene calls are TRBV29-1 and TRBJ2-1, with a possible D match to TRBD2 (5 bases). Per the germline V gene, CDR1 is SQVTM and CDR2 is ANQGSEA. The CDR3 totals 15 residues. Trimming shortened V by 6 bases and J by 2 bases, and 17 bases separated the two germline ends. The CDR3 bases are TGCAGCGTCGTTGAGGTGGGAGCAGCCTACAATGAGCAGTTCTTC. It specifies CSVVEVGAAYNEQFF.